These T cell receptor beta chains were read from a single sample in a study of PD-1 blockade in classical Hodgkin lymphoma. Clones were read by immunoSEQ multiplex PCR, and TCRdb kept only the in-frame ones, dropping some. Among around 65,000 clones listed, 70% to 90% were seen once. The sequenced sample was peripheral blood mononuclear cells (PBMCs), obtained before the fourth cycle of nivolumab. Receptors originate from a human donor with classical Hodgkin lymphoma. CDR3s include the opening cysteine and the closing phenylalanine or tryptophan. A D gene is named only where the DNA matches it firmly. Some rows mark clone size as missing; the rest say once, few, many or name a class of expanded clone.

v_gene	d_gene	abundance	j_gene	CDR3nt	CDR3aa
TRBV5-1	-	-	TRBJ1-3	TGCGCCAGCAGCTTGGTAGGGACAAGTGGAAACACCATATATTTT	CASSLVGTSGNTIYF
TRBV7-3	-	-	TRBJ2-5	TGTGCCAGCAGCTTCCCCCCCGGCCAGAAGCAAGAGACCCAGTACTTC	CASSFPPGQKQETQYF
TRBV5-1	-	few	TRBJ1-1	TGCGCCAGCACATTACAGACGGGGACTGAAGCTTTCTTT	CASTLQTGTEAFF
TRBV6-6	TRBD1	-	TRBJ1-2	TGTGCCAGCAGTGAGGGACAGGGAACAGGCGGCTACACCTTC	CASSEGQGTGGYTF
TRBV18	-	-	TRBJ2-3	TGTGCCAGCTTGTTTTCGACAGCTAGCACAGATACGCAGTATTTT	CASLFSTASTDTQYF
TRBV5-1	-	-	TRBJ2-2	TGCGCCAGCGCCCTCCAATCGGACGGGGAGCTGTTTTTT	CASALQSDGELFF
TRBV5-4	TRBD2	-	TRBJ2-7	TGTGCCAGCAGCTTGGCTAGCGGGGGAGCCGACGAGCAGTACTTC	CASSLASGGADEQYF
TRBV10-1	-	-	TRBJ1-2	TGCGCCAGCAGTGATAACCCCTTTGGCTATGGCTACACCTTC	CASSDNPFGYGYTF
TRBV16	-	-	TRBJ1-1	TGTGCCAGCAGACTTACAGGGTACACTGAAGCTTTCTTT	CASRLTGYTEAFF
TRBV28	-	-	TRBJ1-3	TGTGCCAGCAAGCCAGCCGGAGAAGGAAACACCATATATTTT	CASKPAGEGNTIYF
TRBV5-1	TRBD2	-	TRBJ2-3	TGCGCCAGCAGACTAGCGGTCACAGATACGCAGTATTTT	CASRLAVTDTQYF
TRBV6-5	-	-	TRBJ2-1	TGTGCCAGCAGTTACGCCGAGGTTTCAGGAGGAGCGCAGTTCTTC	CASSYAEVSGGAQFF
TRBV2	TRBD1	-	TRBJ2-7	TGTGCCAGCAGTGTCGAGACAGGGGTCCACGAGCAGTACTTC	CASSVETGVHEQYF
TRBV4-2	-	-	TRBJ1-5	TGTGCCAGCAGCCAATCTCCGGGCCAAAATCAGCCCCAGCATTTT	CASSQSPGQNQPQHF
TRBV7-9	-	-	TRBJ1-2	TGTGCCAGCAGCTTAGACAGGGTCTATGGCTACACCTTC	CASSLDRVYGYTF
TRBV15	-	-	TRBJ1-2	TGTGCCACCAGCAGAGGTCGGGTCTATGGCTACACCTTC	CATSRGRVYGYTF
TRBV5-1	-	once	TRBJ1-1	TGCGCCAGCAGCTTAACAGGGACCACTGAAGCTTTCTTT	CASSLTGTTEAFF
TRBV29-1	TRBD2	once	TRBJ2-3	TGCAGCGTTGGGGCTAGCGGGGCCGCAGATACGCAGTATTTT	CSVGASGAADTQYF
TRBV6-1	TRBD2	-	TRBJ2-7	TGTGCCAGCAGCAACGAGCGGGGGGGCCGATACGAGCAGTACTTC	CASSNERGGRYEQYF
TRBV11-2	TRBD1	-	TRBJ2-7	TGTGCCAGCGGGGGACAGCCCAATCCCTACGAGCAGTACTTC	CASGGQPNPYEQYF
TRBV28	-	-	TRBJ2-4	TGTGCCAGCAGTTTACCAGACACACTAGCCAAAAACATTCAGTACTTC	CASSLPDTLAKNIQYF
TRBV28	TRBD1	-	TRBJ2-1	TGTGCCAGCAGTTTATGGGACAGGGTCCATAATGAGCAGTTCTTC	CASSLWDRVHNEQFF
TRBV25-1	-	-	TRBJ1-1	TGTGCCAGCAGGCAGGGTAACACTGAAGCTTTCTTT	CASRQGNTEAFF
TRBV7-8	-	-	TRBJ2-7	TGTGCCAGCAGCCGCACCCGACTAAGCTTGTACGAGCAGTACTTC	CASSRTRLSLYEQYF
TRBV19	TRBD1	-	TRBJ1-5	TGTGCCAGTAGTGCACAGGGGGCCGGGCAGCCCCAGCATTTT	CASSAQGAGQPQHF
TRBV5-6	TRBD1	-	TRBJ1-6	TGTGCCAGCAGCTTATCGACAGGGATCTCCTATAATTCACCCCTCCACTTT	CASSLSTGISYNSPLHF
TRBV5-1	-	-	TRBJ1-3	TGCGCCAGCAGCTTAACCGCCTCGGGAAACACCATATATTTT	CASSLTASGNTIYF
TRBV30	-	-	TRBJ2-4	TGTGCCTGGAGTGTACGGGCAGGGGTGGCCAAAAACATTCAGTACTTC	CAWSVRAGVAKNIQYF
TRBV28	TRBD2	-	TRBJ2-5	TGTGCCAGCAGTTGGACTAGCGTTGAGACCCAGTACTTC	CASSWTSVETQYF
TRBV7-8	-	-	TRBJ2-7	TGTGCCAGCAGCTTAGTCCTTGGGATCTACGAGCAGTACTTC	CASSLVLGIYEQYF
TRBV5-1	-	-	TRBJ1-1	TGCGCCAGCAGCGCGATTGTCGGGGTCGGCACTGAAGCTTTCTTT	CASSAIVGVGTEAFF
TRBV6-5	-	-	TRBJ2-2	TGTGCCAGCAGTTACTCACCGGGGGCCGGGGAGCTGTTTTTT	CASSYSPGAGELFF
TRBV12-5	TRBD1	-	TRBJ2-3	TGTGCTAGTGGACAGTCAGGGGGCGGGGATACGCAGTATTTT	CASGQSGGGDTQYF
TRBV5-1	-	-	TRBJ2-2	TGCGCCAGCAGCCTCCAACCACAGAACACCGGGGAGCTGTTTTTT	CASSLQPQNTGELFF
TRBV5-1	-	-	TRBJ1-1	TGCGCCAGCAGCCCTCCTGCAGTGAACACTGAAGCTTTCTTT	CASSPPAVNTEAFF
TRBV5-1	-	-	TRBJ2-7	TGCGCCAGCAGCTTGGCAGGAAGGTCCTACGAGCAGTACTTC	CASSLAGRSYEQYF
TRBV28	-	-	TRBJ1-4	TGTGCCAGCAGTTTAATCTCCCCCTCGGATGAAAAACTGTTTTTT	CASSLISPSDEKLFF
TRBV5-1	TRBD1	-	TRBJ2-5	TGCGCCAGCAGCCCCCAGCCACGACAGGGGCAAGAGACCCAGTACTTC	CASSPQPRQGQETQYF
TRBV6-6	TRBD1	-	TRBJ1-5	TGTGCCAGCTGTTCAGGGGGAACCTATCAGCCCCAGCATTTT	CASCSGGTYQPQHF
TRBV28	-	-	TRBJ1-4	TGTGCCAGCAGTGGGTATCCGGCAACTAATGAAAAACTGTTTTTT	CASSGYPATNEKLFF
TRBV5-1	-	-	TRBJ1-2	TGCGCCAGCAGCTTGGGGGTAGGCTATGGCTACACCTTC	CASSLGVGYGYTF
TRBV7-6	-	-	TRBJ1-1	TGTGCCAGCAGCTTATCATCGGGGGGGATAGGCACTGAAGCTTTCTTT	CASSLSSGGIGTEAFF
TRBV27	-	-	TRBJ2-7	TGTGCCAGCAGTTTATCCTGGGGGGAGTGGAGCGAGCAGTACTTC	CASSLSWGEWSEQYF
TRBV6-5	-	-	TRBJ1-1	TGTGCCAGCAGTTACTCCGTGACACGGGACACTGAAGCTTTCTTT	CASSYSVTRDTEAFF
TRBV28	-	-	TRBJ1-5	TGTGCCACTCTAGAATCCCTCGGCAGGTATCTTGGGCCCCAGCATTTT	CATLESLGRYLGPQHF
TRBV14	-	-	TRBJ2-7	TGTGCCAGCAGCCAAGCTCTTGCCGTTTACGACGAGCAGTACTTC	CASSQALAVYDEQYF
TRBV14	TRBD1	-	TRBJ1-6	TGTGCCAGCAGCCACGGGGACAGCTCCTATAATTCACCCCTCCACTTT	CASSHGDSSYNSPLHF
TRBV7-2	-	-	TRBJ1-2	TGTGCCAGCAGCTTAGTCCCGGGACTAGTTCATGGCTACACCTTC	CASSLVPGLVHGYTF
TRBV30	-	-	TRBJ2-7	TGTGCCTGGAGTGTACTAGTACACGAGCAGTACTTC	CAWSVLVHEQYF
TRBV11-2	-	-	TRBJ1-1	TGTGCCAGCAGCTTATCCGGGGGCCTAACTGAAGCTTTCTTT	CASSLSGGLTEAFF
TRBV5-1	-	-	TRBJ2-3	TGCGCCAGCAGCTTGCTCGGTCCAGATACGCAGTATTTT	CASSLLGPDTQYF
TRBV6-4	TRBD2	-	TRBJ2-1	TGTGCCAGCAGCCACAGCCTAGCGGGGGGGAATGAGCAGTTCTTC	CASSHSLAGGNEQFF